Below, 24 T cell receptor beta chains from the same sample are listed, as sequenced in a study of identical twins. TCRdb re-called the 5' RACE reads with MiXCR, one entry per CDR3 protein. The data hold 700,000 or so distinct CDR3 sequences, with 8.6% observed a single time. A further study also used this sample, focusing on yellow fever vaccine responses in identical twins.

The sample consisted of PBMCs. All receptors derive from a woman aged 18-30 years in good health.

A few counts support this clonotype. This chain uses TRBV28 with TRBJ2-2; 7 positions match TRBD1. Losses at the gene ends were 5 bases for V and 13 bases for J; bases not matched to a gene: 4. CDR1 is MDHEN and CDR2 is SYDVKM in the germline V gene. CDR3 length equals 11 residues. This CDR3 reads CASSTTGLLFF. In DNA, the CDR3 is TGTGCCAGCAGTACGACAGGGTTGCTGTTTTTT.

The rearrangement links TRBV4-2 to TRBJ2-7; no definite D call. The CDR3 length is 13 residues. V was trimmed by 0 bases and J by 5 bases, leaving 8 bases between them. Germline lookup yields CDR1 LGHNA and CDR2 YNFKEQ. The CDR3 region has the DNA TGTGCCAGCAGCCAAGAACTTCTAAACGAGCAGTACTTC. It specifies CASSQELLNEQYF.

This sequence joins TRBV4-3 and TRBJ2-7; 8 nucleotides align to TRBD1. Germline V lookup: CDR1 LGHNA, CDR2 YSLEER. V shed 2 bases, J shed 2 bases, and the junction held 8 bases outside the gene matches. This CDR3 region has 16 residues. The CDR3 here is CASSQTQGESAYEQYF. DNA for the CDR3: TGCGCCAGCAGCCAAACACAGGGGGAATCGGCCTACGAGCAGTACTTC.

This clonotype was observed many times. The rearrangement uses TRBV4-3 and TRBJ2-7; 10 bases match TRBD2. The CDR3 consists of 15 residues. Germline-derived CDR1 and CDR2 are LGHNA and YSLEER. V shed 2 bases, J shed 4 bases, and the junction held 5 bases outside the gene matches. CDR3 DNA sequence: TGCGCCAGCAGCCAACTAGCGGGAGAGATTTACGAGCAGTACTTC. Translation gives CASSQLAGEIYEQYF.

The rearrangement uses TRBV5-6 and TRBJ2-1; either TRBD1 or TRBD2 may fit D (5 bases each). CDR3 length: 14 residues. V was trimmed by 4 bases and J by 5 bases, leaving 13 bases between them. The germline V gene encodes CDR1 SGHDT and CDR2 YYEEEE. The CDR3 loop reads CASSPDLGDNEQFF. For the CDR3, the DNA is TGTGCCAGCAGCCCCGACCTGGGGGACAATGAGCAGTTCTTC.

This clonotype was counted ten times or more. The genes are TRBV5-1 and TRBJ1-4; 7 bases map to TRBD1. The V and J ends lost 4 bases and 0 bases, in that order; junction bases with no gene match: 6. The CDR3 extends over 16 amino acids. The germline V gene has CDR1 SGHRS and CDR2 YFSETQ. In DNA, the CDR3 is TGCGCCAGCAGCCGGGGGACAGTTGCAACTAATGAAAAACTGTTTTTT. Translation: CASSRGTVATNEKLFF.

This chain uses TRBV10-3 with TRBJ1-5, with D possibly matching TRBD1 (5 bases). There are 14 residues in the CDR3. With 6 bases removed from V and 5 bases from J, the gap between germline ends came to 14 bases. Per germline, CDR1 ENHRY and CDR2 SYGVKD. CDR3 sequence (DNA): TGTGCCATCAGGGGGGAGGGATGGGATCAGCCCCAGCATTTT. Translating it yields CAIRGEGWDQPQHF.

J is TRBJ2-1 and V is TRBV4-2; a possible D gene is TRBD2 (5 bases). This CDR3 is 12 amino acids long. Germline CDR1 and CDR2: LGHNA and YNFKEQ. V dropped 0 bases and J dropped 15 bases, with 12 bases sitting between them. The CDR3 spells CASSQDMTMMFF. For the CDR3, the DNA is TGTGCCAGCAGCCAAGATATGACTATGATGTTCTTC.

This chain links TRBV20-1 with TRBJ2-7; possibly TRBD2 for D (5 bases). The ends were cut back, 3 bases at V and 0 bases at J, with 12 bases in the middle. Per the germline V gene, CDR1 is DFQATT and CDR2 is SNEGSKA (reference sequence). CDR3 length equals 14 residues. CDR3 protein: CSASSAGISYEQYF. CDR3 sequence (DNA): TGCAGTGCTAGTTCGGCGGGCATCTCCTACGAGCAGTACTTC.

This clonotype was recorded a few times. This chain links TRBV3-1 with TRBJ2-1; no clear D. V lost 2 bases to trimming and J lost 9 bases, with 11 bases between them. The CDR3 length is 13 residues. Germline V gene sequence: CDR1 LGHDT, CDR2 YNNKEL (reference sequence). CDR3 in DNA: TGTGCCAGCAGCCAACTCTTTATAGGTGAGCAGTTCTTC. It yields the protein CASSQLFIGEQFF.

There are many counts of this clonotype. This rearrangement joins TRBV15 to TRBJ1-5; D unclear. Between the trimmed V and J ends, which lost 0 bases and 4 bases, there was a span of 10 bases. CDR1 is LNHNV and CDR2 is YYDKDF in the germline V gene (reference sequence). This CDR3 has 15 residues. The CDR3 DNA is TGTGCCACCAGCAGAGATCTCGAGGGAAATCAGCCCCAGCATTTT. Amino acids: CATSRDLEGNQPQHF.

This clonotype was recorded a few times. The gene calls are TRBV29-1 and TRBJ2-1; the match to TRBD2 covers 9 bases. Germline V CDR1 and CDR2: SQVTM, ANQGSEA. V shed 7 bases and J 8 bases; nucleotides not matched to a gene: 9. This CDR3 is built from 13 residues. DNA for the CDR3: TGCAGCGGCGGGAGGGCCGGTGGAGATGAGCAGTTCTTC. The encoded protein is CSGGRAGGDEQFF.

This clonotype was counted between two and nine times. The V gene is TRBV4-3, the J gene TRBJ2-1; D gene unclear. This CDR3 spans 16 amino acids. In germline, CDR1 is LGHNA, CDR2 YSLEER. V was pared by 0 bases and J by 0 bases, with 9 bases between. Here the CDR3 reads CASSQDRATSYNEQFF. DNA for the CDR3: TGCGCCAGCAGCCAAGATCGGGCCACCTCCTACAATGAGCAGTTCTTC.

The V call is TRBV4-2, the J call TRBJ2-1; TRBD2 might be the D (6 bases). Germline V gives CDR1 LGHNA, CDR2 YNFKEQ. This CDR3 has 14 amino acids. V was shortened by 1 base and J by 2 bases, with 6 bases between the two germline ends. The chain's CDR3 is CASSQAGAYNEQFF. The CDR3 region has the DNA TGTGCCAGCAGCCAAGCGGGGGCCTACAATGAGCAGTTCTTC.

In its sample, this clonotype was seen many times. The gene calls are TRBV29-1 and TRBJ2-7, with a tentative D call TRBD1 (5 bases). Trimming pared 2 bases from V and 4 bases from J, leaving 6 bases between. The CDR3 is 11 amino acids. Germline loops: CDR1 SQVTM, CDR2 ANQGSEA. The CDR3 DNA sequence: TGCAGCGTTGAAAGGGGTTACGAGCAGTACTTC. Translation gives CSVERGYEQYF.

This clonotype has only a few counts. The chain has TRBV19 and TRBJ2-1, with 11 bases identical to TRBD2. V was pared by 5 bases and J by 10 bases, with 7 bases of the junction left unmatched. CDR1 and CDR2 (germline): LNHDA, SQIVND (reference sequence). The CDR3 runs to 14 residues. The CDR3 sequence is CASSLGLAVEEQFF. The CDR3 DNA follows: TGTGCCAGTAGTCTGGGACTAGCGGTTGAGGAGCAGTTCTTC.

CDR3 in amino acids: CASSTQGGNYGYTF. CDR3 DNA sequence: TGTGCCAGCAGTACTCAGGGGGGCAACTATGGCTACACCTTC. The J gene is TRBJ1-2, the V gene TRBV2; TRBD1 aligns across 7 bases. The V gene end was trimmed by 5 bases and the J gene end by 2 bases; junction bases not matched to a gene: 5. The CDR3 extends over 14 amino acids. Germline-derived CDR1 and CDR2 are SNHLY and FYNNEI.

The J gene is TRBJ2-1, the V gene TRBV9; 9 bases align to TRBD1. Trimming removed 1 base from V and 7 bases from J; junction bases left unmatched: 6. Germline V lookup: CDR1 SGDLS, CDR2 YYNGEE. The CDR3 covers 15 residues. The CDR3 DNA sequence: TGTGCCAGCAGCGTAATGGGACAGGGAATAAATGAGCAGTTCTTC. Amino acid sequence: CASSVMGQGINEQFF. Looking up the rest from reference TRBV9 and TRBJ2-1 gives the full variable domain: DSGVTQTPKHLITATGQRVTLRCSPRSGDLSVYWYQQSLDQGLQFLIQYYNGEERAKGNILERFSAQQFPDLHSELNLSSLELGDSALYFCASSVMGQGINEQFFGPGTRLTVL.

The V and J genes are TRBV2 and TRBJ1-6; 9 bases are shared with TRBD1. Trimming took 6 bases from V and 5 from J; bases not matched to a gene: 8. Germline V gives CDR1 SNHLY, CDR2 FYNNEI. This CDR3 contains 16 residues. The CDR3: CASRGQGRQDNSPLHF. The CDR3 nucleotides are TGTGCCAGCAGGGGACAGGGAAGGCAGGATAATTCACCCCTCCACTTT.

This clonotype was seen a few times. CDR3 protein: CSPIRGETQYF. The CDR3 coding sequence is TGCAGTCCGATTCGTGGGGAGACCCAGTACTTC. The chain carries TRBV20-1 and TRBJ2-5, with unresolved D. Trimming stripped 8 bases from V and 5 bases from J, with 12 bases between. The CDR3 covers 11 residues. The germline V gene has CDR1 DFQATT and CDR2 SNEGSKA (reference sequence).

This clonotype showed up just a few times. The CDR3 bases are TGTGCCAGCAGCTTAGTCCAGGTTTCCTACAATGAGCAGTTCTTC. Protein product: CASSLVQVSYNEQFF. The chain joins TRBV7-9 to TRBJ2-1; D gene uncertain. The CDR3 runs to 15 residues. V lost 1 base to trimming and J lost 1 base, with 8 bases between them. The germline CDR1 and CDR2 sequences are SEHNR and FQNEAQ (reference sequence).

As DNA, the CDR3 is TGTGCCAGCAGAACCTTAGCCTGGAATGGGGCACGGCAGCCCCAGCATTTT. Protein sequence: CASRTLAWNGARQPQHF. The chain links TRBV28 to TRBJ1-5; D is possibly TRBD1 (5 bases). Per germline, CDR1 MDHEN and CDR2 SYDVKM. Trimming stripped 6 bases from V and 7 bases from J, with 25 bases between. The CDR3 contains 17 residues.

In this sample, this clonotype turned up many times. V is TRBV5-1 and J is TRBJ2-7; possibly TRBD1 for D (5 bases). V was pared by 2 bases and J by 2 bases, with 17 bases between. CDR3 size: 16 residues. Germline-derived CDR1 and CDR2 are SGHRS and YFSETQ. CDR3 amino acids: CASSFDPAGFTYEQYF. CDR3 nucleotides: TGCGCCAGCAGCTTTGATCCGGCAGGGTTTACCTACGAGCAGTACTTC. Drawing the rest from reference TRBV5-1 and TRBJ2-7, the complete variable domain is KAGVTQTPRYLIKTRGQQVTLSCSPISGHRSVSWYQQTPGQGLQFLFEYFSETQRNKGNFPGRFSGRQFSNSRSEMNVSTLELGDSALYLCASSFDPAGFTYEQYFGPGTRLTVT.

The CDR3 region is CASSLDDSPLHF. CDR3 DNA: TGCGCCAGCAGCTTGGATGATTCACCCCTCCACTTT. The chain carries TRBV5-1 and TRBJ1-6; D not resolved. V was pared by 0 bases and J by 8 bases, with 3 bases between. CDR3 length: 12 amino acids. Per germline, CDR1 SGHRS and CDR2 YFSETQ.